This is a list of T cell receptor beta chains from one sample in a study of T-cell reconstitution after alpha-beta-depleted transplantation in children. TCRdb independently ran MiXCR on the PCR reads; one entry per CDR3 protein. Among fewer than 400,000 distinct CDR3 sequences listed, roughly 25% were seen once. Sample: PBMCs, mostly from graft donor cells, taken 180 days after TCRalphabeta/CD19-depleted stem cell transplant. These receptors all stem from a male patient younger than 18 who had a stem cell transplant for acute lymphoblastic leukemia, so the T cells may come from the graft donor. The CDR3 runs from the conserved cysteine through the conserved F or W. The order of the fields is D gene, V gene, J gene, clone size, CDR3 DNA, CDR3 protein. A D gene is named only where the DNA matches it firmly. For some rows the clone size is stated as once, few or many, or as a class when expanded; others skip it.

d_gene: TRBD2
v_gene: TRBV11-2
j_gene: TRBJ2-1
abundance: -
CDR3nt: TGTGCCAGCAGCTTAGGACTAGCCCATGAGCAGTTCTTC
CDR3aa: CASSLGLAHEQFF

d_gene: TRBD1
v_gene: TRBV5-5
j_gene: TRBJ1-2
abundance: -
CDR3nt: TGTGCCAGCAACACGTTCGGGGACAGTGGCTACACCTTC
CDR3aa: CASNTFGDSGYTF

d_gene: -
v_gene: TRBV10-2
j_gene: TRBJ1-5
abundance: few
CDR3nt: TGCGCCAGCAGTGAGCGGGACGGTAGCAATCAGCCCCAGCATTTT
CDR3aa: CASSERDGSNQPQHF

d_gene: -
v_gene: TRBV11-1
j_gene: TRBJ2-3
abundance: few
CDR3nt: TGTGCCAGCAGCTTACCCAGGGGCCTACAGAATTACGGGACAGATACGCAGTATTTT
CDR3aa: CASSLPRGLQNYGTDTQYF

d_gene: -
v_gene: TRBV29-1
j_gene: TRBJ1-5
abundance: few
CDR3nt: TGCAGCGTCGAGACTGGAGATAGCAATCAGCCCCAGCATTTT
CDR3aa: CSVETGDSNQPQHF

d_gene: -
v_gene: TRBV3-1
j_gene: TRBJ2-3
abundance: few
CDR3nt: TGTGCCAGCAGCCAAACAGAGAGCACAGATACGCAGTATTTT
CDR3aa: CASSQTESTDTQYF

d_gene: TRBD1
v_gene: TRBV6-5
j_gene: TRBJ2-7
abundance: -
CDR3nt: TGTGCCAGCAGTTGGGACAGGGGTGGGTACGAGCAGTACTTC
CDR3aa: CASSWDRGGYEQYF

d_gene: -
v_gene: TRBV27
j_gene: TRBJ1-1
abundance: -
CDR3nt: TGTGCCAGGGACGAGCTCCGGGACACAGGTAGATCTATGAACACTGAAGCTTTCTTT
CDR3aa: CARDELRDTGRSMNTEAFF

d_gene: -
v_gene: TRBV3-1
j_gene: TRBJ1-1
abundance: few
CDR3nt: TGTGCCAGCAGCCATAGGGTGGCGGGCAATTTCGCTGAAGCTTTCTTT
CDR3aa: CASSHRVAGNFAEAFF

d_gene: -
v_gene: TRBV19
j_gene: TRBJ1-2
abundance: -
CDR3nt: TGTGCCAGTAGTATCATCGGAGGCGGCTACACCTTC
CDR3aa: CASSIIGGGYTF

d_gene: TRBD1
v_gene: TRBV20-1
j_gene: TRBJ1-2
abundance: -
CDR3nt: TGCAGTGCTCCCCGGGACAGGGCTTTCTATGGCTACACCTTC
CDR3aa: CSAPRDRAFYGYTF

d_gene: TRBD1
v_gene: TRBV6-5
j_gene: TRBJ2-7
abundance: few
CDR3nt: TGTGCCAGCAGTTACTTTGACCTCCTAGGACAGGGGTACGAGCAGTACTTC
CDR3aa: CASSYFDLLGQGYEQYF

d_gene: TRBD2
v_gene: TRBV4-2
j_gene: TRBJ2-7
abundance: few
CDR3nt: TGTGCCAGCAGCCGCCTCGGACTAGCCATCTCCTACGAGCAGTACTTC
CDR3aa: CASSRLGLAISYEQYF

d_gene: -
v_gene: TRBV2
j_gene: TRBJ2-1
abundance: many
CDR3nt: TGTGCCAGCATATCAGCGGGCGTATACAATGAGCAGTTCTTC
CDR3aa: CASISAGVYNEQFF

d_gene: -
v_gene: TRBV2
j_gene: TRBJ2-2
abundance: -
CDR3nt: TGTGCCAGCAGTGTGTGGGACGGGAACACCGGGGAGCTGTTTTTT
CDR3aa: CASSVWDGNTGELFF

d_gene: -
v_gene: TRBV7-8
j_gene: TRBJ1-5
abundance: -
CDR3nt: TGTGCCAGCAGTTACGGGGGGCCCGGCAATCAGCCCCAGCATTTT
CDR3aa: CASSYGGPGNQPQHF

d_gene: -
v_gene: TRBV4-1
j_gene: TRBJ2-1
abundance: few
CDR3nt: TGCGCCAGCAGGCATAAAATAGTCCAGGATAGGGCCAATGAGCAGTTCTTC
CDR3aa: CASRHKIVQDRANEQFF